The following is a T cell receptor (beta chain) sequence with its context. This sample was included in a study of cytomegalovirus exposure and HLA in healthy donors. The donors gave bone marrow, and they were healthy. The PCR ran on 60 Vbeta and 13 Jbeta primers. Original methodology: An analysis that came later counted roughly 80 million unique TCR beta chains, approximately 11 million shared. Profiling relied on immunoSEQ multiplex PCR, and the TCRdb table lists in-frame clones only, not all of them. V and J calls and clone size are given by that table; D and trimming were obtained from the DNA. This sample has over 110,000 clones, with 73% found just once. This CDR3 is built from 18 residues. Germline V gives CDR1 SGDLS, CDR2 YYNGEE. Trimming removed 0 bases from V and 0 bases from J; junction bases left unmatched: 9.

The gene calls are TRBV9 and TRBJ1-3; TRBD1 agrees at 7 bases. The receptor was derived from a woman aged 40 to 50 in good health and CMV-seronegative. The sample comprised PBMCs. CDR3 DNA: TGTGCCAGCAGCGTAGAGGGACAGCCGCTCAGCTCTGGAAACACCATATATTTT. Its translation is CASSVEGQPLSSGNTIYF.